This T cell receptor (beta chain) was identified during a study of cytomegalovirus exposure and HLA in healthy donors. PCR involved 60 Vbeta and 13 Jbeta primers. Profiling relied on immunoSEQ multiplex PCR, and the TCRdb table lists in-frame clones only, not all of them. The table includes about 140,000 clones, about four fifths detected once. The CDR3 totals 13 residues. Germline CDR1 is MNHEY and CDR2 is SVGAGI. V lost 8 bases, J lost 5 bases, and 8 bases stayed unmatched. The chain joins TRBV6-5 to TRBJ2-7, with 8 bases aligning to TRBD1. The TCR was taken from a woman under 30 in good health and CMV-seropositive. The sample consisted of PBMCs. The CDR3 DNA reads as TGTGCCAGCGGATGGACAGGGTCCCACGAGCAGTACTTC. Translating gives CASGWTGSHEQYF.